This passage covers 19 T cell receptor beta chains from one sample sequenced in a study of blood T cells in healthy people across ages. It was with a sample-barcoded 5' primer and a J-beta primer mix that a second PCR of roughly 6 to 11 cycles was run. One entry per CDR3 protein results from TCRdb running MiXCR on the 5' RACE reads. The table has approximately 1,100,000 distinct CDR3 sequences, 45% seen once; the top ten hold 18%. Sequenced material: blood. The receptors come from a woman in her sixties in good health.

This clonotype was found a few times. This rearrangement joins TRBV25-1 to TRBJ1-2; D is undetermined. The V and J ends lost 3 bases and 5 bases respectively, with 13 bases between them. The CDR3 spans 14 residues. CDR1 and CDR2 from the germline V gene are MGHDK and SYGVNS. CDR3 in DNA: TGTGCCAGCAGTGACAGCGACCGGGGATATGGCTACACCTTC. Protein: CASSDSDRGYGYTF.

The CDR3 DNA sequence: TGCGCCAGCAGCCAAGGAACTAGCGGGGGGATCTACGAGCAGTACTTC. Amino acid sequence: CASSQGTSGGIYEQYF. This chain links TRBV4-1 with TRBJ2-5; 12 bases match TRBD2. The DNA end is more similar to TRBJ2-7, so the J call may be wrong. In germline, CDR1 is MGHRA, CDR2 YSYEKL. CDR3 length: 16 residues.

The J gene is TRBJ2-1, the V gene TRBV27; 12 bases align to TRBD2. Germline CDR1 reads MNHEY; CDR2 reads SMNVEV (reference sequence). V was pared by 6 bases and J by 5 bases, with 14 bases of the junction left unmatched. The CDR3 consists of 18 residues. CDR3 nucleotide sequence: TGTGCCAGCAGAAAGACTAGCGGGAGAGGTAGTTTTAACAATGAGCAGTTCTTC. Its translation is CASRKTSGRGSFNNEQFF.

Comment on this clonotype: The junction and the germline gene differ at one end; a read error may be behind it. This chain connects TRBV6-1 to TRBJ2-2; 9 nucleotides line up with TRBD2. The CDR3 is made up of 19 amino acids. Germline assignment: CDR1 MNHNS and CDR2 SASEGT. The CDR3 region is CANSRTPQPSGTNTGELFF. The CDR3 DNA reads TGTGCCAACAGTCGAACCCCCCAACCTAGCGGGACGAACACCGGGGAGCTGTTTTTT.

This clonotype came up once. The chain joins TRBV7-2 to TRBJ2-1, with 11 bases lining up with TRBD2. Germline V CDR1 and CDR2: SGHTA, FQGNSA. The CDR3 is 16 residues long. Trimming cost V 3 bases and J 3 bases; bases outside gene matches: 4. The CDR3 DNA reads TGTGCCAGCAGCTTCCTAGCGGGAGGTTTCTACAATGAGCAGTTCTTC. Amino acid sequence: CASSFLAGGFYNEQFF.

The chain joins TRBV7-2 to TRBJ2-7; 9 bases fit TRBD1. The germline CDR1 and CDR2 sequences are SGHTA and FQGNSA. Trimming took 2 bases from V and 2 from J; bases not matched to a gene: 7. This CDR3 comprises 16 residues. CDR3: CASSLTGTGSAYEQYF. The CDR3 DNA sequence: TGTGCCAGCAGCTTAACCGGGACAGGGTCAGCCTACGAGCAGTACTTC.

This clonotype was detected ten times or more. The gene calls are TRBV29-1 and TRBJ2-7; 10 nucleotides match TRBD1. Germline V lookup: CDR1 SQVTM, CDR2 ANQGSEA. The CDR3 is 13 amino acids. The junction had 1 base not matched to a gene; V was cut back by 3 bases and J by 2 bases. CDR3 residues: CSVEGQGTYEQYF. CDR3 DNA sequence: TGCAGCGTTGAGGGACAGGGGACCTACGAGCAGTACTTC.

The chain is built from TRBV29-1 and TRBJ2-1; D not certain. Germline V gene data show CDR1 as SQVTM and CDR2 as ANQGSEA. The CDR3 consists of 11 residues. V was cut by 0 bases and J by 10 bases, with 7 bases left in between. In DNA form, the CDR3 reads TGCAGCGTTGAAGATATCGGGGAGCAGTTCTTC. Amino acids: CSVEDIGEQFF.

The rearrangement links TRBV3-1 to TRBJ2-5; D gene unclear. The V end lost 1 base, the J end lost 11 bases, and 17 bases lay between the germline ends. The CDR3 loop spans 14 amino acids. Germline V gene data show CDR1 as LGHDT and CDR2 as YNNKEL (reference sequence). The CDR3 nucleotides read TGTGCCAGCAGCCAAGTGGGCCTGGGGAATGAGCAGTACTTC. Translation gives CASSQVGLGNEQYF.

As regards this clonotype: A read error may produce the germline difference seen at one junction end. The rearrangement uses TRBV3-1 and TRBJ1-1; TRBD1 might be the D (6 bases). The CDR3 spans 14 residues. Germline values: CDR1 LGHDT, CDR2 YNNKEL (reference sequence). This CDR3 reads CASSPTYRDTETFF. CDR3 coding DNA: TGTGCCAGCAGCCCCACCTACAGGGACACTGAAACTTTCTTT.

The chain links TRBV5-5 to TRBJ2-7, with D possibly matching TRBD1 (5 bases). This CDR3 region has 12 residues. V was clipped by 0 bases and J by 10 bases, with 11 bases between them. The germline CDR1 and CDR2 sequences are SGHKS and YYEKEE (reference sequence). The CDR3 bases are TGTGCCAGCAGCTTGGATTCAGGGAAACAGTACTTC. Protein: CASSLDSGKQYF.

This sequence joins TRBV12-3 or TRBV12-4 and TRBJ2-1; D unresolved. CDR3 length: 11 residues. V was pared by 6 bases and J by 8 bases, with 8 bases between. The CDR3 is CASSRKYEQFF. CDR3 DNA sequence: TGTGCCAGCAGCCGGAAGTATGAGCAGTTCTTC.

This clonotype was counted between two and nine times. The chain uses TRBV20-1 and TRBJ2-7, with 12 nucleotides matching TRBD2. Trimming at V came to 2 bases and at J to 5 bases, leaving 13 bases not matched to a gene. Germline-derived CDR1 and CDR2 are DFQATT and SNEGSKA (reference sequence). This CDR3 has 17 amino acids. The CDR3 loop is CSARNTLAGGPWDEQYF. The CDR3 region has the DNA TGCAGTGCTAGAAACACTCTAGCGGGAGGGCCTTGGGACGAGCAGTACTTC.

At least ten counts were recorded for this clonotype. The chain carries TRBV6-5 and TRBJ2-5, with 13 bases identical to TRBD2. CDR1 and CDR2 from the germline V gene are MNHEY and SVGAGI. V shed 9 bases and J 3 bases; nucleotides not matched to a gene: 7. The CDR3 has 15 residues. CDR3 loop: CASTRLAGGEETQYF. Here the CDR3 DNA reads TGTGCCAGTACCCGACTAGCGGGAGGCGAAGAGACCCAGTACTTC.

The rearrangement links TRBV6-2 or TRBV6-3 to TRBJ2-7, with 9 positions matching TRBD1. CDR3 length: 14 residues. With 7 bases clipped from V and 6 bases from J, the junction kept 10 bases outside the gene matches. Germline loops: CDR1 MNHEY, CDR2 SVGEGT. The CDR3 spells CASITYRGRREQYF. The CDR3 DNA is TGTGCCAGCATCACGTACAGGGGGCGTCGCGAGCAGTACTTC.

The V gene is TRBV27, the J gene TRBJ1-4; 9 bases map to TRBD1. After removal of 3 bases from V and 8 bases from J, the junction contained 10 bases not matched to a gene. The CDR3 runs to 16 residues. Germline assignment: CDR1 MNHEY and CDR2 SMNVEV (reference sequence). CDR3 DNA: TGTGCCAGCAGTTTGGCCTCCGGGACAGGGCGCGAAAAACTGTTTTTT. It translates to CASSLASGTGREKLFF.

This clonotype was detected only a few times. The chain recombines TRBV7-7 with TRBJ2-1, with 10 bases matching TRBD2. This CDR3 is 19 amino acids long. V gave up 5 bases and J gave up 0 bases; unmatched junction bases: 13. Germline CDR1 and CDR2: SSHAT and FNYEAQ (reference sequence). The CDR3 is CASSPLFSGRTHSYNEQFF. CDR3 in DNA: TGTGCCAGCAGCCCCTTATTTAGCGGGAGGACCCACTCCTACAATGAGCAGTTCTTC.

This clonotype was seen more than once but under ten times. V and J are TRBV12-3 or TRBV12-4 and TRBJ2-4, with D tentatively TRBD1 or TRBD2 (5 bases each). CDR3 length: 12 residues. Trimming shortened V by 4 bases and J by 15 bases, and 16 bases separated the two germline ends. CDR3 in amino acids: CASSSLRDHLYF. The CDR3 DNA follows: TGTGCCAGCAGTTCCCTCCGGGACCACTTGTACTTC.

A few counts support this clonotype. The chain joins TRBV29-1 to TRBJ2-1; no clear D gene. The end of the DNA fits TRBJ2-7 better, so the J call may be wrong. The CDR3 loop spans 12 amino acids. Germline CDR1 and CDR2: SQVTM and ANQGSEA. The CDR3 loop is CSVRSSYNEQYF. In nucleotides, the CDR3 is TGCAGCGTCAGGAGCTCCTACAATGAGCAGTACTTC.